Listed below are T cell receptor beta chains from one sample, sequenced in a study of early T cells in non-severe SARS-CoV-2 infection. TCRdb reanalysed the 5' RACE reads using MiXCR and keeps one entry per CDR3 protein. The sample records around 80,000 distinct CDR3 sequences, less than 15% being singletons. The sample was whole blood. Source of these receptors: an adult who was a healthcare worker with PCR-confirmed SARS-CoV-2 infection or an uninfected control (not recorded which). The CDR3 runs from the conserved cysteine through the conserved F or W. A D gene is named only where the DNA matches it firmly. Expanded clones get a size class; other rows say once, few or many, or leave the size out.

d_call	clone_size	v_call	j_call	cdr3_nt	cdr3_aa
TRBD2	.	TRBV28	TRBJ2-5	TGTGCCAGCAGTTCCTCCGGGACTAGCGGAGAAGAGACCCAGTACTTC	CASSSSGTSGEETQYF
.	.	TRBV29-1	TRBJ1-5	TGCAGCGTTGCGGACAGTAATAGCAATCAGCCCCATCATTTT	CSVADSNSNQPHHF
TRBD1	few	TRBV29-1	TRBJ1-2	TGCAGCGTTGGACAGGGAGGATTGGATGGCTACACCTTC	CSVGQGGLDGYTF
.	.	TRBV28	TRBJ2-7	TGTGCCAGCAGTTTAACTCCCTACGAGCAGTACTTC	CASSLTPYEQYF
.	few	TRBV4-1	TRBJ2-5	TGCGCCAGCAGCCAAGATCCAAAGGGTCAAGAGACCCAGTACTTC	CASSQDPKGQETQYF
TRBD1	.	TRBV7-6	TRBJ2-1	TGTGCCAGCAGCTTAACCCCAGGGGGCTATGAGCAGTTCTTC	CASSLTPGGYEQFF
.	few	TRBV24-1	TRBJ2-3	TGTGCCACCAGTGATTCAGGGAAAAGTACAGATACGCAGTATTTT	CATSDSGKSTDTQYF
TRBD1	few	TRBV28	TRBJ1-1	TGTGCCAGCAGTTTCGGGCAGACAGGGAGGACGAACACTGAAGCTTTCTTT	CASSFGQTGRTNTEAFF
TRBD1	.	TRBV27	TRBJ2-2	TGTGCCAGCAGTTTTAGGCAGGGGGCGAGCACCGGGGAGCTGTTTTTT	CASSFRQGASTGELFF
.	many	TRBV10-3	TRBJ1-1	TGTGCCACGGACGGGGGAACTGAAGCTTTCTTT	CATDGGTEAFF
.	many	TRBV27	TRBJ1-6	TGTGCCAGCAGTCCCTTTTCCCGGGCAGATTCACCCCTCCACTTT	CASSPFSRADSPLHF
.	large	TRBV7-3	TRBJ2-5	TGTGCCAGCAGCCCCACCGGGACCTGGGGGGAGACCCAGTACTTC	CASSPTGTWGETQYF
.	.	TRBV28	TRBJ2-4	TGTGCCAGCAGTGTCCCGGGACTAGCCAAAAACATTCAGTACTTC	CASSVPGLAKNIQYF
.	many	TRBV10-1	TRBJ1-1	TGCGCCAGCAGTGAAGAAGCTTTCTTT	CASSEEAFF
.	few	TRBV7-2	TRBJ2-3	TGTGCCAGCAGCTTATGGGCTAGCAGTAGCACAGATACGCAGTATTTT	CASSLWASSSTDTQYF
.	.	TRBV12-3/TRBV12-4	TRBJ2-1	TGTGCCAGCAGCCCCTTAGAGCTGAGGGCCCACAATGAGCAGTTCTTC	CASSPLELRAHNEQFF
.	.	TRBV2	TRBJ1-5	TGTGCCAGCATGGCCGAGGGGAATCAGCCCCAGCATTTT	CASMAEGNQPQHF
TRBD2	few	TRBV3-1	TRBJ2-2	TGTGCCAGCAGCCTAGCGGGAGTATCAACCGGGGAGCTGTTTTTT	CASSLAGVSTGELFF
TRBD2	.	TRBV7-2	TRBJ2-1	TGTGCCAGCAGCTCCCTCTTTGGCGGGAGCTCCTACAATGAGCAGTTCTTC	CASSSLFGGSSYNEQFF
.	.	TRBV29-1	TRBJ2-5	TGCAGCGCCGCTGAGGGGCAAGAGACCCAGTACTTC	CSAAEGQETQYF
TRBD2	many	TRBV19	TRBJ2-5	TGTGCCAGTAGTACTAGCGGGTACCAAGAGACCCAGTACTTC	CASSTSGYQETQYF
.	many	TRBV18	TRBJ2-1	TGTGCCAGCTCACCGGCACAAGCCTACAATGAGCAGTTCTTC	CASSPAQAYNEQFF
.	many	TRBV28	TRBJ2-7	TGTGGGAGCGCGAACCGAGTCCCCTACGAGCAGTACTTC	CGSANRVPYEQYF
.	many	TRBV5-1	TRBJ1-1	TGCGCCAGCAGCAATGGACTCTTGAACACTGAAGCTTTCTTT	CASSNGLLNTEAFF
.	few	TRBV20-1	TRBJ2-7	TGCAGTGCTAGAGACTTATCACAGGTCGGGGGCTACGAGCAGTACTTC	CSARDLSQVGGYEQYF
TRBD1	.	TRBV6-6	TRBJ2-1	TGTGCCAGCAGTTCCCCCCCCGGGACAGGCGATAATGAGCAGTTCTTC	CASSSPPGTGDNEQFF